These 26 T cell receptor beta chains share one sample of origin, sequenced in a study of T cell responses to AZD1222 COVID-19 vaccine. The method was immunoSEQ multiplex PCR; TCRdb's version includes in-frame clones alone and lacks a portion of them. The table shows some 100,000 clones, with about 93% occurring only once. This sample comprised peripheral blood, obtained 28 days after the second AZD1222 dose. These receptors all stem from an adult who received the AZD1222 COVID-19 vaccine.

This sequence joins TRBV10-1 and TRBJ1-1; D possibly corresponds to TRBD1 (5 bases). CDR1 is WNHNN and CDR2 is SYGVQD in the germline V gene (reference sequence). V dropped 8 bases and J dropped 1 base, with 11 bases sitting between them. This CDR3 has 13 amino acids. In DNA form, the CDR3 reads TGCGCCAGCTCGGACATGGAGAACACTGAAGCTTTCTTT. Protein: CASSDMENTEAFF.

This chain's CDR3 is CASSAGLNSGNTIYF. DNA for the CDR3: TGTGCCAGCTCAGCGGGACTGAACTCTGGAAACACCATATATTTT. This chain connects TRBV18 to TRBJ1-3; TRBD1 might be the D (5 bases). Germline assignment: CDR1 KGHSH and CDR2 LQKENI. The CDR3 is 15 amino acids. The V end was cut by 5 bases, the J end by 0 bases, with 11 bases between.

The rearrangement links TRBV2 to TRBJ1-2; D possibly corresponds to TRBD1 (6 bases). This CDR3 spans 17 amino acids. V lost 1 base and J lost 0, with 15 bases in between. Germline V gene lookup returns CDR1 SNHLY and CDR2 FYNNEI. CDR3 in amino acids: CASSEGLGAASNYGYTF. The CDR3 DNA reads as TGTGCCAGCAGTGAAGGCTTGGGGGCCGCCTCTAACTATGGCTACACCTTC.

This clone was found a few times. The chain links TRBV19 to TRBJ1-3; D is undetermined. There are 14 residues in the CDR3. Trimming took 6 bases from V and 2 from J, leaving 11 bases between them. The germline V gene has CDR1 LNHDA and CDR2 SQIVND (reference sequence). The CDR3 sequence: CASREQLAGNTIYF. The DNA of the CDR3 is TGTGCCAGTAGGGAGCAGTTGGCTGGAAACACCATATATTTT.

The rearrangement links TRBV24-1 to TRBJ1-5; 7 bases align to TRBD1. The CDR3 covers 21 residues. Germline CDR1 and CDR2: KGHDR and SFDVKD. Germline trimming cut 5 bases from V and 1 base from J; bases unmatched to any gene: 22. CDR3 in amino acids: CATSVRAQRDRILYSNQPQHF. CDR3 coding DNA: TGTGCCACCAGTGTGAGGGCCCAGCGGGACAGAATTCTATACAGCAATCAGCCCCAGCATTTT.

The V call is TRBV28, the J call TRBJ1-3; D gene uncertain. V was clipped by 7 bases and J by 4 bases, with 17 bases between them. Germline CDR1 reads MDHEN; CDR2 reads SYDVKM. This CDR3 contains 15 residues. CDR3 sequence reads: CASTWTSVAGNTIYF. CDR3 DNA: TGTGCCAGCACATGGACTAGTGTTGCAGGAAACACCATATATTTT.

V usage is TRBV5-4 and J usage is TRBJ2-6; D is possibly TRBD1 (5 bases). The CDR3 runs to 15 residues. Germline CDR1 reads SGHNT; CDR2 reads YYREEE (reference sequence). V lost 4 bases and J 2 bases, leaving 10 bases between the germline ends. The CDR3 sequence: CASSPATAGANVLTF. The CDR3 bases are TGTGCCAGCAGCCCGGCGACAGCTGGGGCCAACGTCCTGACTTTC.

V and J are TRBV7-9 and TRBJ1-1, with D possibly being TRBD1 (6 bases). The CDR3 sequence is 16 residues long. The germline CDR1 and CDR2 sequences are SEHNR and FQNEAQ (reference sequence). V gave up 3 bases and J gave up 0 bases, with 14 bases separating them. The CDR3 protein is CASSFYIGGMNTEAFF. Written as DNA, the CDR3 is TGTGCCAGCAGCTTCTACATCGGGGGCATGAACACTGAAGCTTTCTTT.

CDR3 amino acids: CASSSIGTVYGYTF. The CDR3 DNA sequence: TGTGCCAGCAGCTCAATCGGGACGGTCTATGGCTACACCTTC. The chain employs TRBV11-2 and TRBJ1-2; D may be TRBD1 (5 bases). This CDR3 has 14 amino acids. Trimming removed 4 bases from V and 4 bases from J, with 13 bases in between. Germline V lookup: CDR1 SGHAT, CDR2 FQNNGV.

V usage is TRBV11-2 and J usage is TRBJ2-5, with a possible D match to TRBD1 (6 bases). The V end lost 5 bases, the J end lost 4 bases, and 23 bases lay between the germline ends. CDR3 length equals 17 residues. Germline V gene lookup returns CDR1 SGHAT and CDR2 FQNNGV. CDR3 in amino acids: CASSPDWGLEAVETQYF. CDR3 bases: TGTGCCAGCAGCCCCGATTGGGGGCTAGAGGCCGTAGAGACCCAGTACTTC. The full variable domain, its missing parts supplied by reference TRBV11-2 and TRBJ2-5, is EAGVAQSPRYKIIEKRQSVAFWCNPISGHATLYWYQQILGQGPKLLIQFQNNGVVDDSQLPKDRFSAERLKGVDSTLKIQPAKLEDSAVYLCASSPDWGLEAVETQYFGPGTRLLVL.

The rearrangement uses TRBV7-4 and TRBJ2-1, with TRBD2 as a possible D gene (7 bases). Trimming removed 2 bases at V and 0 bases at J, with 11 bases between. The CDR3 has 16 residues. From germline, CDR1 is SGHVT and CDR2 SQSDAQ. CDR3 amino acids: CASSLRGGNSYNEQFF. CDR3 nucleotides: TGTGCCAGCAGCTTAAGGGGGGGCAACTCCTACAATGAGCAGTTCTTC. Drawing the rest from reference TRBV7-4 and TRBJ2-1, the complete variable domain is GAGVSQSPRYKVAKRGRDVALRCDSISGHVTLYWYRQTLGQGSEVLTYSQSDAQRDKSGRPSGRFSAERPERSVSTLKIQRTEQGDSAVYLCASSLRGGNSYNEQFFGPGTRLTVL.

J is TRBJ2-5 and V is TRBV3-1 (or the pseudogene TRBV3-2), with TRBD2 matching 8 bases. V shed 4 bases and J 5 bases; nucleotides not matched to a gene: 6. The V gene's germline CDR1 is LGHDT and CDR2 YNNKEL (reference sequence). The CDR3 consists of 14 residues. The CDR3 spells CASSPYGGGETQYF. In DNA, the CDR3 is TGTGCCAGCAGCCCGTATGGCGGGGGGGAGACCCAGTACTTC.

The chain couples TRBV15 to TRBJ2-1; TRBD1 is a possible D gene (6 bases). V lost 0 bases and J 0 bases, leaving 18 bases between the germline ends. The CDR3 is made up of 19 amino acids. CDR1 LNHNV and CDR2 YYDKDF come from the germline V gene (reference sequence). CDR3 in DNA: TGTGCCACCAGCAGAGATAGGTACCGGACAGACCTCTCCTACAATGAGCAGTTCTTC. Residues: CATSRDRYRTDLSYNEQFF.

The chain links TRBV2 to TRBJ1-1; a weak D match, TRBD1 (5 bases). Per the germline V gene, CDR1 is SNHLY and CDR2 is FYNNEI. The length of the CDR3 is 12 residues. Trimming pared 4 bases from V and 5 bases from J, leaving 8 bases between. The CDR3 is CASSAAGTEAFF. Here the CDR3 DNA reads TGTGCCAGCAGTGCGGCAGGGACTGAAGCTTTCTTT.

V gene TRBV28 combines with J gene TRBJ2-2, with 10 bases fitting TRBD1. The germline V gene has CDR1 MDHEN and CDR2 SYDVKM. The CDR3 covers 15 residues. After removal of 7 bases from V and 4 bases from J, the junction contained 6 bases not matched to a gene. The CDR3 loop reads CASTMTGGITGELFF. CDR3 DNA: TGTGCCAGCACCATGACAGGGGGCATCACCGGGGAGCTGTTTTTT. Together with reference TRBV28 and TRBJ2-2, the CDR3 gives the full variable domain: DVKVTQSSRYLVKRTGEKVFLECVQDMDHENMFWYRQDPGLGLRLIYFSYDVKMKEKGDIPEGYSVSREKKERFSLILESASTNQTSMYLCASTMTGGITGELFFGEGSRLTVL.

The chain combines TRBV15 with TRBJ2-1; possible D gene TRBD2, 6 bases. Trimming stripped 4 bases from V and 10 bases from J, with 32 bases between. Germline V gene lookup returns CDR1 LNHNV and CDR2 YYDKDF (reference sequence). This CDR3 contains 19 residues. The CDR3 spells CATSISLPAGGVLQWEQFF. The CDR3 DNA sequence: TGTGCCACCAGCATCTCCCTCCCCGCCGGAGGGGTTCTACAATGGGAGCAGTTCTTC.

This chain uses TRBV27 with TRBJ1-1; no firm D call. Trimming pared 4 bases from V and 3 bases from J, leaving 12 bases between. The CDR3 is 14 residues long. Germline CDR1 and CDR2: MNHEY and SMNVEV (reference sequence). DNA of the CDR3: TGTGCCAGCAGTTGGGGAGGAGTTGACACTGAAGCTTTCTTT. Its protein product is CASSWGGVDTEAFF.

This chain links TRBV6-5 with TRBJ2-7; the D gene is possibly TRBD1 (6 bases). This CDR3 is 12 amino acids long. From germline, CDR1 is MNHEY and CDR2 SVGAGI. The V and J ends lost 8 bases and 0 bases respectively, with 8 bases between them. This CDR3 is CASGDTSYEQYF. The CDR3 region has the DNA TGTGCCAGCGGGGACACCTCCTACGAGCAGTACTTC.

A single count supports this clone. The chain recombines TRBV30 with TRBJ1-2; D is unresolved. Trimming took off 4 bases at V and 1 base at J, with 7 bases between the two ends. The CDR3 is 12 residues long. Germline V lookup: CDR1 GTSNPN, CDR2 SVGIG (reference sequence). CDR3 nucleotides: TGTGCCTGGAACAGTAATAACTATGGCTACACCTTC. Its translation is CAWNSNNYGYTF.

The chain links TRBV7-9 to TRBJ1-6; no reliable D call. Germline CDR1 SEHNR, CDR2 FQNEAQ (reference sequence). The CDR3 loop spans 14 amino acids. V dropped 5 bases and J dropped 5 bases, with 10 bases sitting between them. This CDR3 reads CASSPDGNNSPLHF. For the CDR3, the DNA is TGTGCCAGCAGCCCGGACGGAAATAATTCACCCCTCCACTTT. The full variable domain, its missing parts supplied by reference TRBV7-9 and TRBJ1-6, is DTGVSQNPRHKITKRGQNVTFRCDPISEHNRLYWYRQTLGQGPEFLTYFQNEAQLEKSRLLSDRFSAERPKGSFSTLEIQRTEQGDSAMYLCASSPDGNNSPLHFGNGTRLTVT.

This clone was found once. The J gene is TRBJ2-7, the V gene TRBV29-1; D is uncertain. The CDR3 runs to 12 residues. Deletions cut 6 bases from V and 3 bases from J, with 12 bases between. Germline V gene lookup returns CDR1 SQVTM and CDR2 ANQGSEA. For the CDR3, the DNA is TGCAGCGTCACTATTTACGGCTACGAGCAGTACTTC. Its protein is CSVTIYGYEQYF.

The table lists this clone with a few counts. The V gene is TRBV9, the J gene TRBJ2-7; weak D call: TRBD1 (5 bases). Germline V gene data show CDR1 as SGDLS and CDR2 as YYNGEE. The V and J ends lost 4 bases and 0 bases respectively, with 17 bases between them. The CDR3 is 16 residues long. In DNA form, the CDR3 reads TGTGCCAGCAGCTCCTCCCCCAGGGCCCCCTCCTACGAGCAGTACTTC. Residues: CASSSSPRAPSYEQYF.

This clone was found many times. V gene TRBV6-2 or TRBV6-3 combines with J gene TRBJ2-3, with 11 bases that match TRBD2. Germline CDR1 is MNHEY and CDR2 is SVGEGT. Trimming took 6 bases from V and 2 from J; bases not matched to a gene: 13. This CDR3 spans 18 amino acids. The CDR3 protein is CASSTDTLLAGDTDTQYF. Here the CDR3 DNA reads TGTGCCAGCAGCACGGATACACTACTAGCGGGGGACACAGATACGCAGTATTTT.

The rearrangement links TRBV10-3 to TRBJ1-1; D remains unclear. This CDR3 is built from 14 residues. Trimming cost V 3 bases and J 3 bases, with 11 bases left between them. Germline CDR1 ENHRY, CDR2 SYGVKD. CDR3 coding DNA: TGTGCCATCAGTGAACGGGATAGGGACACTGAAGCTTTCTTT. Translated: CAISERDRDTEAFF.

This sequence joins TRBV20-1 and TRBJ1-5; tentative D call: TRBD1 (5 bases). The CDR3 is 14 residues long. Germline-derived CDR1 and CDR2 are DFQATT and SNEGSKA (reference sequence). Deletions cut 3 bases from V and 7 bases from J, with 16 bases between. The CDR3 sequence: CSASRGEGNQPQHF. CDR3 in DNA: TGCAGTGCTAGTCGGGGCGAGGGTAACCAGCCCCAGCATTTT.

This clone was found once. The chain combines TRBV2 with TRBJ2-3; D is tentatively TRBD1 or TRBD2 (5 bases each). Germline V gene sequence: CDR1 SNHLY, CDR2 FYNNEI. The length of the CDR3 is 16 residues. The ends were cut back, 4 bases at V and 1 base at J, with 15 bases in the middle. This chain's CDR3 is CASSASLGVGTDTQYF. For the CDR3, the DNA is TGTGCCAGCAGTGCGTCGTTGGGGGTCGGCACAGATACGCAGTATTTT.